This T cell receptor (beta chain) stems from a study of STAT5B mutations in CD4+ large granular lymphocyte leukemia (dated by TCRdb to the early 2020s). Study-wide context: Among the healthy controls, the CDR3 'QG' motif was associated with a particular HLA allele. Flow cytometry performed on FACSCanto II or FACSVerse showed that the purified fractions had more than 95% purity among lymphocytes. The study compared the TCRbeta repertoires of patients with CD4+ T-cell large granular lymphocyte leukemia against those of healthy blood donors.

The healthy control group was made up of approximately 40 blood donors, and the Finnish Red Cross blood service supplied their buffy coats. All TCR-sequenced material derived from peripheral blood: patient blood samples and healthy donor buffy coats. Ficoll-Hypaque gradient centrifugation was used to isolate peripheral blood mononuclear cells. CD4+ cells were purified magnetically from the buffy coats of healthy controls. Genomic DNA was extracted using the Gentra Puregene Cell and Tissue kit, and a Qubit 2.0 fluorometer was used to quantify it. The immunoSEQ assay at survey resolution was applied to genomic DNA for sequencing of TCRbeta rearrangements. Turning to the authors' computational methods: In the TCR sequencing data, the lowest productive clonotype frequency that could be detected was 2.59 x 10-5. Only productive TCRbeta rearrangements, meaning sequences that were complete and in-frame, were kept for the analyses. Clonality for each sample was calculated as Simpson clonality in the immunoSEQ Analyzer version 3.0. Clones were binned by frequency as very rare, small, medium, large (1-20%) or hyperexpanded (>20%). Generation probabilities were estimated with OLGA 1.2.3, V-gene circos plots were made with VDJtools, specificities were searched in VDJdb, and CDR3 motifs were identified with GLIPH. TCRdb mirrors the immuneACCESS table, restricted to in-frame sequences. Some clones are absent from its copies; in checked studies, under half trace to an unresolved V gene, and the reason for the others is unknown. Clone size and V and J calls were adopted from that table, with D and trimming inferred from the DNA. This sample comprises about 30,000 clones, approximately 81% of them detected only once. The ten largest account for around 2.5% of the sample.

Findings and caveats that apply to the study as a whole: Main leukemic clonotypes were private to each patient, although roughly 25% appeared at low frequency in other patients' non-leukemic repertoires. Data were not HLA-matched; higher clonality in CD4+ versus CD8+ T-LGLL could reflect the relatively small sample size. TRBV06-family usage was enriched among the top patient clones (8/27) compared with healthy controls (2/35). CD4-sorted patient repertoires appeared more clonal than healthy CD4+ repertoires, and this difference persisted after removing the putative leukemic clones.

Comments on this clone: Its antigen is still unknown. No clone much larger than this one lies a single base away; base qualities are absent.

CDR1 and CDR2, looked up from the germline V gene, are MRHNA and SNTAGT. Taken from cysteine to phenylalanine, the CDR3 has 13 residues. The CDR3 DNA has 39 bases and is translated from base 1. V is reduced by 3 bases and J by 4 bases, leaving a spacing of 7 bases between them. The source is a human donor in good health. Sequencing was performed on CD4+ T cells from blood buffy coats. The rearrangement combines TRBV6-4 with TRBJ2-1; the D gene assignment is ambiguous. The sequenced DNA: TGTGCCAGCAGTGAAGGGCAGTACAATGAGCAGTTCTTC. Its coded protein is CASSEGQYNEQFF.